This TCR beta chain is drawn from a study of spatial heterogeneity in lung cancer. Study observations and caveats: Mutation counts in tumors were tracked by counts of expanded intratumoral alpha and beta TCRs.

V lost 1 base and J 7 bases, leaving 14 bases between the germline ends. CDR3 length equals 13 residues. The germline CDR1 and CDR2 sequences are GTSNPN and SVGIG (reference sequence). Each CDR3 protein is one row after TCRdb ran MiXCR on the 5' RACE reads. The sample lists 9,500 to 12,000 distinct CDR3 sequences, 12% occurring once. There are many counts of this clonotype. Its antigen is undetermined. The time point is: sample taken at primary tumor resection. Whole RNA, which was extracted from tumor, nontumor lung tissue or frozen PBMC, was sequenced without any cell sorting. The sequence derives from a female donor with early-stage non-small cell lung cancer. Material: lung tumor tissue, obtained at surgery. The gene calls are TRBV30 and TRBJ2-7, with a tentative D call TRBD2 (6 bases). The CDR3 reads CAWSAVLGGEQYF. The CDR3 DNA sequence: TGTGCCTGGAGTGCGGTCCTTGGGGGGGAGCAGTACTTC.